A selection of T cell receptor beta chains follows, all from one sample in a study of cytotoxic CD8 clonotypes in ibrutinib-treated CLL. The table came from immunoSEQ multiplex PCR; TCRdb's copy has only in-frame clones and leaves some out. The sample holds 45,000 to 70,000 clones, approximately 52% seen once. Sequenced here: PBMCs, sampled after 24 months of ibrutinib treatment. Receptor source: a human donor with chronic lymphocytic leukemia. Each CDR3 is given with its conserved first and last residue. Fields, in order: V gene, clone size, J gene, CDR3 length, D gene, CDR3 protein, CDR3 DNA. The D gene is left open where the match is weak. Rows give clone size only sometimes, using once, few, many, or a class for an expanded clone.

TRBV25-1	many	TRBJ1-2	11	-	CASSRGYGYTF	TGTGCCAGCAGTCGTGGCTATGGCTACACCTTC
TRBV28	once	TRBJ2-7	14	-	CASSWARSSYEQYF	TGTGCCAGCAGTTGGGCCCGGAGCTCCTACGAGCAGTACTTC
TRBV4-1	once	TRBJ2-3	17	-	CASSQEIGDSHTDTQYF	TGCGCCAGCAGCCAAGAGATCGGAGACTCACACACAGATACGCAGTATTTT
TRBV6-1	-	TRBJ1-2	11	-	CASQGVYGYTF	TGTGCCAGCCAAGGGGTCTATGGCTACACCTTC
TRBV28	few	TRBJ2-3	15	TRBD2	CASSLLAGSTDTQYF	TGTGCCAGCAGTTTACTAGCGGGTAGCACAGATACGCAGTATTTT
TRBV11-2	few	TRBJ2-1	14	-	CASSLAGSYNEQFF	TGTGCCAGCAGCTTGGCTGGCTCCTACAATGAGCAGTTCTTC
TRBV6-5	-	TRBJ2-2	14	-	CAGTPTGNTGELFF	TGTGCCGGAACCCCAACAGGGAACACCGGGGAGCTGTTTTTT
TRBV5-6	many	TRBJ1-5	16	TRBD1	CASSPWDQGAGQPQHF	TGTGCCAGCAGCCCGTGGGATCAGGGGGCAGGACAGCCCCAGCATTTT
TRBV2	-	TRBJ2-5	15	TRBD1	CASCWDRGRGETQYF	TGTGCCAGCTGTTGGGACAGGGGGCGCGGGGAGACCCAGTACTTC
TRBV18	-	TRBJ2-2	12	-	CASSPEYGHLFF	TGTGCCAGCTCACCAGAATACGGACACTTGTTTTTT
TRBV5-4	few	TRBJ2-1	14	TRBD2	CASSYGTSDNEQFF	TGTGCCAGCAGCTACGGGACTAGCGACAATGAGCAGTTCTTC
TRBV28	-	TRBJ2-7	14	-	CASSLASLEDEQYF	TGTGCCAGCAGTTTAGCCTCCCTAGAAGACGAGCAGTACTTC
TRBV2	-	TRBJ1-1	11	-	CASIMGTEAFF	TGTGCCAGCATAATGGGGACAGAAGCTTTCTTT
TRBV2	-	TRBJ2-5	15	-	CASTGGIMYQETQYF	TGTGCCAGCACCGGAGGGATCATGTACCAAGAGACCCAGTACTTC
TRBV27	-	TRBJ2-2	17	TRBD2	CASTLGVGGANTGELFF	TGTGCCAGCACACTAGGGGTCGGGGGGGCGAACACCGGGGAGCTGTTTTTT
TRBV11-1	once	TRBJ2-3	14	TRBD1	CASGPGTGADTQYF	TGTGCCAGCGGACCCGGGACAGGAGCAGATACGCAGTATTTT
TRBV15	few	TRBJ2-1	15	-	CATAPFLGSYNEQFF	TGTGCCACCGCCCCTTTCTTGGGCTCCTACAATGAGCAGTTCTTC
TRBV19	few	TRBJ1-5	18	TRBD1	CASRDGQGRFNDDQPQHF	TGTGCCAGTAGGGACGGACAGGGAAGGTTTAATGACGATCAGCCCCAGCATTTT
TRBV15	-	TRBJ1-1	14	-	CATSRGTLTTEAFF	TGTGCCACCAGCAGAGGAACACTGACCACTGAAGCTTTCTTT
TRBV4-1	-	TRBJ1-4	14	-	CASSRQETREKLFF	TGCGCCAGCAGCCGTCAGGAGACTAGGGAAAAACTGTTTTTT
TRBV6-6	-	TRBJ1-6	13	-	CASSPFRWPPLHF	TGTGCCAGCAGTCCCTTTAGGTGGCCACCCCTCCACTTT
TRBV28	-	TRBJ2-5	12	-	CASNPLGLAQYF	TGTGCCAGCAACCCACTGGGGTTGGCCCAGTACTTC
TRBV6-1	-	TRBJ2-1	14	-	CASTPIANGNEQFF	TGTGCCAGCACCCCTATAGCGAATGGCAATGAGCAGTTCTTC
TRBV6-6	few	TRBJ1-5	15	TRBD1	CASSPGQGAYQPQHF	TGTGCCAGCAGTCCCGGACAGGGGGCTTATCAGCCCCAGCATTTT
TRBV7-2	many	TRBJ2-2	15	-	CASSLFTANTGELFF	TGTGCCAGCAGCCTATTTACCGCGAACACCGGGGAGCTGTTTTTT
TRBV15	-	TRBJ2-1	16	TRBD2	CATSRDPSGRTNEQFF	TGTGCCACCAGCAGAGATCCTAGCGGGAGGACCAATGAGCAGTTCTTC
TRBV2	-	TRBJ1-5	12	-	CASNRVGQPQHF	TGTGCCAGCAACAGGGTTGGTCAGCCCCAGCATTTT
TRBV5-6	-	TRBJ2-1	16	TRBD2	CASSLASGKTYNEQFF	TGTGCCAGCAGCTTGGCCAGCGGGAAGACTTACAATGAGCAGTTCTTC
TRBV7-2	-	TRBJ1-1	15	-	CASSPRLGANTEAFF	TGTGCCAGCAGCCCCCGCCTTGGAGCGAACACTGAAGCTTTCTTT
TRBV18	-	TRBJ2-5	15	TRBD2	CASSPMLAGQETQYF	TGTGCCAGCTCACCGATGTTAGCGGGACAAGAGACCCAGTACTTC
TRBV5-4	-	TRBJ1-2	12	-	CASSLAGYGYTF	TGTGCCAGCAGCTTGGCCGGGTATGGCTACACCTTC
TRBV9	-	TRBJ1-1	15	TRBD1	CASSVDVNRGTEAFF	TGTGCCAGCAGCGTCGACGTTAACAGGGGGACTGAAGCTTTCTTT
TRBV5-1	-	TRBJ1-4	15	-	CASSLTQGTIRKLFF	TGCGCCAGCAGCCTTACTCAGGGGACTATTCGAAAACTGTTTTTT
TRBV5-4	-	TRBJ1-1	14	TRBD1	CASSPGQGRTEAFF	TGTGCCAGCAGCCCGGGACAGGGGAGGACTGAAGCTTTCTTT
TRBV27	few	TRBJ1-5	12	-	CASSDSNQPQHF	TGTGCCAGCAGCGATAGCAATCAGCCCCAGCATTTT
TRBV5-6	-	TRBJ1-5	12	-	CASSSPWQPQHF	TGTGCCAGCAGCTCCCCGTGGCAGCCCCAGCATTTT
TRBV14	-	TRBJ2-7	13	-	CASSQGAAGPLYF	TGTGCCAGCAGCCAAGGGGCGGCAGGGCCCTTGTACTTC
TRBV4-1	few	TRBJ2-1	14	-	CASSPPAGFDEQFF	TGCGCCAGCAGCCCCCCTGCCGGGTTCGATGAGCAGTTCTTC
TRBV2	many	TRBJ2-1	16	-	CASSEPALSPYNEQFF	TGTGCCAGCAGTGAACCGGCCCTGTCCCCGTACAATGAGCAGTTCTTC
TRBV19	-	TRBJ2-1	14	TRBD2	CASRPSGYYNEQFF	TGTGCCAGTAGACCTAGCGGCTACTACAATGAGCAGTTCTTC
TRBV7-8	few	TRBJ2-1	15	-	CASSFILSSYNEQFF	TGTGCCAGCAGCTTCATCTTAAGCTCCTACAATGAGCAGTTCTTC
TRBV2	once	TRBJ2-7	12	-	CASSEGAYEQYF	TGTGCCAGCAGTGAAGGCGCGTACGAGCAGTACTTC
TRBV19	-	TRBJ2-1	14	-	CASSLGQPYNEQFF	TGTGCCAGTAGTCTAGGACAGCCCTACAATGAGCAGTTCTTC
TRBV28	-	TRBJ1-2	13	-	CASSHTQGYGYTF	TGTGCCAGCAGCCACACCCAGGGGTATGGCTACACCTTC
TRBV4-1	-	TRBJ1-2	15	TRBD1	CASSQDRTGRKGYTF	TGCGCCAGCAGCCAAGATAGGACAGGGAGGAAAGGCTACACCTTC